The 7 T cell receptor beta chains below come from one sample, sequenced in a study of early T cells in non-severe SARS-CoV-2 infection. TCRdb reprocessed the 5' RACE reads via MiXCR and lists one record per CDR3 protein. The sample yields more than 90,000 distinct CDR3 sequences, roughly an eighth seen once. Sequenced: whole blood. Receptors originate from an adult who was a healthcare worker with PCR-confirmed SARS-CoV-2 infection or an uninfected control (not recorded which).

This clonotype was counted many times. This chain joins TRBV2 and TRBJ1-5; no clear D. Trimming pared 8 bases from V and 0 bases from J, leaving 14 bases between. The CDR3 consists of 15 residues. Germline CDR1 is SNHLY and CDR2 is FYNNEI. Here the CDR3 DNA reads TGTGCCAGCGGAAGAGAACACGGTAGCAATCAGCCCCAGCATTTT. Its translation: CASGREHGSNQPQHF.

V and J are TRBV14 and TRBJ1-4, with D possibly matching TRBD1 (5 bases). V was cut by 2 bases and J by 7 bases, with 20 bases left in between. CDR1 is SGHDN, CDR2 FVKESK, per germline. The CDR3 runs to 17 residues. The CDR3 sequence is CASSQTVKGIGIEKLFF. CDR3 bases: TGTGCCAGCAGCCAAACCGTTAAGGGGATCGGCATTGAAAAACTGTTTTTT.

This clonotype was recorded a few times. V is TRBV29-1 and J is TRBJ2-4; the D gene is possibly TRBD1 (6 bases). The CDR3 is 13 residues long. Germline CDR1 and CDR2: SQVTM and ANQGSEA. Trimming stripped 8 bases from V and 1 base from J, with 12 bases between. CDR3 residues: CSFQDRAKNIQYF. The CDR3 coding sequence is TGCAGCTTCCAAGACAGGGCCAAAAACATTCAGTACTTC.

Only a few counts were recorded for this clonotype. This rearrangement joins TRBV29-1 to TRBJ2-1, with TRBD1 matching 8 bases. The length of the CDR3 is 16 residues. The V and J ends lost 6 bases and 1 base, in that order; junction bases with no gene match: 11. CDR1 and CDR2 (germline): SQVTM, ANQGSEA. CDR3 amino acids: CSVDGQGARSYNEQFF. CDR3 DNA: TGCAGCGTGGACGGACAGGGCGCCCGATCCTACAATGAGCAGTTCTTC.

The V gene is TRBV2, the J gene TRBJ2-7, with TRBD1 as a possible D gene (5 bases). The length of the CDR3 is 13 residues. The V gene's germline CDR1 is SNHLY and CDR2 FYNNEI. V was cut by 6 bases and J by 7 bases, with 16 bases left in between. CDR3 nucleotides: TGTGCCAGCAGAAGTGACTGGGGCGGTGAGCAGTACTTC. It is translated as CASRSDWGGEQYF.

This clonotype has a handful of counts. V usage is TRBV7-3 and J usage is TRBJ1-2, with unresolved D. The V gene's germline CDR1 is SGHTA and CDR2 FQGTGA. The CDR3 length is 13 residues. V was trimmed by 5 bases and J by 13 bases, leaving 20 bases between them. The CDR3 loop is CASSPVLGALSTF. CDR3 nucleotides: TGTGCCAGCAGCCCCGTCTTAGGTGCTCTGAGCACCTTC.

This clonotype was seen repeatedly, ten times or more. The chain uses TRBV5-1 and TRBJ1-1; 8 bases map to TRBD1. V shed 2 bases and J 1 base; nucleotides not matched to a gene: 7. This CDR3 has 16 residues. Germline assignment: CDR1 SGHRS and CDR2 YFSETQ. CDR3 coding DNA: TGCGCCAGCAGCTTCGATCCCACAGGGGGGAACACTGAAGCTTTCTTT. This codes for CASSFDPTGGNTEAFF.